Shown below are 21 T cell receptor beta chains from a single sample sequenced in a study of blood T cell repertoires in COVID-19. TCRdb keeps only in-frame clones here, not all; method: immunoSEQ multiplex PCR. Of some 360,000 clones listed, roughly 90% were seen once; the top ten hold under 1.2%. Input material: PBMCs or T cells enriched from blood (not recorded which). These receptor sequences come from a woman aged 30 to 39 who had been exposed to COVID-19.

In its sample, this clone was seen once. The rearrangement links TRBV30 to TRBJ2-3, with 11 nucleotides matching TRBD2. The CDR3 spans 16 residues. Germline V gives CDR1 GTSNPN, CDR2 SVGIG (reference sequence). Trimming at V came to 1 base and at J to 0 bases, leaving 3 bases not matched to a gene. DNA for the CDR3: TGTGCCTGGAGTGGACTAGCGGGACGAAGCACAGATACGCAGTATTTT. It specifies CAWSGLAGRSTDTQYF.

This clone was seen only once. The genes are TRBV10-3 and TRBJ2-1; maybe TRBD1 (5 bases). This CDR3 is 15 amino acids long. Germline V gene sequence: CDR1 ENHRY, CDR2 SYGVKD. The V gene lost 3 bases and the J gene lost 1 base, with 10 bases spanning the gap. The CDR3 sequence: CAISDQGNSYNEQFF. CDR3 in DNA: TGTGCCATCAGTGACCAGGGAAATTCCTACAATGAGCAGTTCTTC.

The chain is built from TRBV4-1 and TRBJ2-5, with D possibly being TRBD2 (6 bases). Trimming cost V 4 bases and J 3 bases, with 18 bases left between them. This CDR3 spans 16 amino acids. Germline V gives CDR1 MGHRA, CDR2 YSYEKL. The CDR3 nucleotides are TGCGCCAGCAGCCCCCCTACCGGGACTGGAGAAGAGACCCAGTACTTC. Encoded protein: CASSPPTGTGEETQYF.

The rearrangement links TRBV5-1 to TRBJ2-1; the D gene is possibly TRBD2 (6 bases). The CDR3 covers 15 residues. V shed 0 bases and J shed 6 bases, with 13 bases lying between them. From germline, CDR1 is SGHRS and CDR2 YFSETQ. The CDR3: CASSLGWGDANEQFF. The CDR3 bases are TGCGCCAGCAGCTTGGGTTGGGGGGACGCCAATGAGCAGTTCTTC.

The rearrangement links TRBV9 to TRBJ2-1, with 11 positions matching TRBD2. The CDR3 spans 15 residues. Germline CDR1 SGDLS, CDR2 YYNGEE. After removal of 3 bases from V and 8 bases from J, the junction contained 7 bases not matched to a gene. The CDR3 DNA reads as TGTGCCAGCAGCGCTAGCGGGAGGCGAGGGGATGAGCAGTTCTTC. Protein sequence: CASSASGRRGDEQFF.

The rearrangement joins TRBV27 to TRBJ2-5; 8 positions match TRBD1. Germline loops: CDR1 MNHEY, CDR2 SMNVEV (reference sequence). The CDR3 is 14 residues long. Unmatched junction bases numbered 8, after V lost 6 bases and J lost 5 bases. This CDR3 reads CASSHDRGRETQYF. The CDR3 DNA reads as TGTGCCAGCAGCCACGACAGGGGCCGGGAGACCCAGTACTTC.

This clone was detected only a few times. Other nucleotide sequences from this sample produce the same CDR3. This chain connects TRBV5-1 to TRBJ2-1; TRBD2 matches 13 bases. Germline CDR1 SGHRS, CDR2 YFSETQ. The CDR3 sequence is 15 residues long. Trimming at V came to 4 bases and at J to 5 bases, leaving 3 bases not matched to a gene. The CDR3 DNA is TGCGCCAGCAGCCTCGGACTAGCGGGAGACAATGAGCAGTTCTTC. Translated, it gives CASSLGLAGDNEQFF.

This clone was found once. The chain employs TRBV6-5 and TRBJ1-4; no clear D gene. CDR3 length: 13 amino acids. Germline values: CDR1 MNHEY, CDR2 SVGAGI. V lost 7 bases and J 10 bases, leaving 16 bases between the germline ends. The CDR3 sequence: CASTKSQPGKLFF. As DNA, the CDR3 is TGTGCCAGCACGAAGAGCCAACCTGGAAAACTGTTTTTT.

The chain carries TRBV25-1 and TRBJ2-2; D is perhaps TRBD1 (5 bases). Germline CDR1 reads MGHDK; CDR2 reads SYGVNS. The CDR3 has 15 amino acids. With 2 bases removed from V and 0 bases from J, the gap between germline ends came to 7 bases. CDR3 loop: CASSEARANTGELFF. The CDR3 region has the DNA TGTGCCAGCAGTGAAGCCAGGGCGAACACCGGGGAGCTGTTTTTT.

The rearrangement links TRBV10-2 to TRBJ2-7; D may be TRBD2 (5 bases). Germline values: CDR1 WSHSY, CDR2 SAAADI. V was trimmed by 10 bases and J by 11 bases, leaving 27 bases between them. The CDR3 sequence is 14 residues long. This chain's CDR3 is CATAGSAPEGDKYF. As DNA, the CDR3 is TGCGCCACGGCGGGCAGCGCCCCAGAGGGTGATAAGTACTTC.

This sequence joins TRBV7-8 and TRBJ2-5; 13 bases agree with TRBD2. CDR3 length: 19 residues. The germline V gene has CDR1 SGHVS and CDR2 FQNEAQ. With V trimmed by 4 bases and J by 5 bases, 16 bases remained unmatched. Here the CDR3 reads CASSSYPLGLAGVEETQYF. The CDR3 nucleotides read TGTGCCAGCAGCTCCTACCCTCTCGGACTAGCGGGAGTCGAGGAGACCCAGTACTTC.

This clone was observed a single time. The CDR3 loop reads CALQDRDTGELFF. Written as DNA, the CDR3 is TGTGCCCTCCAGGACAGAGATACCGGGGAGCTGTTTTTT. V gene TRBV2 combines with J gene TRBJ2-2; a weak D match, TRBD1 (6 bases). The germline gives CDR1 SNHLY, CDR2 FYNNEI. This CDR3 is built from 13 residues. V lost 11 bases to trimming and J lost 5 bases, with 15 bases between them.

The genes are TRBV5-5 and TRBJ2-7; tentative D call: TRBD2 (6 bases). With 7 bases removed from V and 3 bases from J, the gap between germline ends came to 14 bases. Germline assignment: CDR1 SGHKS and CDR2 YYEKEE (reference sequence). The CDR3 loop spans 13 amino acids. The CDR3: CASRRDSYYEQYF. CDR3 in DNA: TGTGCCAGCCGCCGGGACTCCTACTACGAGCAGTACTTC.

The chain joins TRBV23-1 to TRBJ2-7; 10 bases are shared with TRBD1. TRBV23-1 is given ORF status, its function remaining uncertain. The CDR3 has 16 residues. With 1 base clipped from V and 2 bases from J, the junction kept 5 bases outside the gene matches. CDR3 DNA: TGCGCCAGCAGTCAATTCCGGGACAGGGGAACCTACGAGCAGTACTTC. Residues: CASSQFRDRGTYEQYF.

The chain joins TRBV6-1 to TRBJ2-7; D is possibly TRBD1 (5 bases). The CDR3 spans 15 residues. Germline V gene sequence: CDR1 MNHNS, CDR2 SASEGT. With 2 bases removed from V and 0 bases from J, the gap between germline ends came to 11 bases. The DNA for the CDR3 is TGTGCCAGCAGTGAAATAGGCGACAGCTCCTACGAGCAGTACTTC. Protein product: CASSEIGDSSYEQYF.

This chain links TRBV9 with TRBJ2-2; 8 nucleotides line up with TRBD1. Trimming at V came to 5 bases and at J to 8 bases, leaving 8 bases not matched to a gene. CDR1 is SGDLS, CDR2 YYNGEE, per germline. This CDR3 region has 14 residues. CDR3 loop: CASSTGGAPGELFF. CDR3 nucleotide sequence: TGTGCCAGCAGTACAGGGGGAGCACCGGGGGAGCTGTTTTTT.

The rearrangement joins TRBV5-1 to TRBJ1-4, with a possible D match to TRBD1 (6 bases). The germline CDR1 and CDR2 sequences are SGHRS and YFSETQ. This CDR3 has 14 residues. V was pared by 5 bases and J by 7 bases, with 15 bases between. The CDR3 DNA reads TGCGCCAGCAGTATGGGACAAGGGGGTGAAAAACTGTTTTTT. It encodes CASSMGQGGEKLFF.

CDR3: CASSQDRTQPQHF. CDR3 coding DNA: TGTGCCAGCAGCCAAGACAGGACTCAGCCCCAGCATTTT. J is TRBJ1-5 and V is TRBV7-8; possible D gene TRBD1, 6 bases. Germline V gives CDR1 SGHVS, CDR2 FQNEAQ. V dropped 5 bases and J dropped 6 bases, with 11 bases sitting between them. The CDR3 extends over 13 amino acids.

The gene calls are TRBV2 and TRBJ2-7, with D tentatively TRBD1 (6 bases). Trimming took 5 bases from V and 7 from J, leaving 18 bases between them. This CDR3 contains 14 residues. Germline CDR1 and CDR2: SNHLY and FYNNEI. CDR3 sequence reads: CASSYGQTSREQYF. CDR3 coding DNA: TGTGCCAGCAGTTATGGACAGACCTCCCGGGAGCAGTACTTC. The full variable domain, with the rest looked up from reference TRBV2 and TRBJ2-7, is EPEVTQTPSHQVTQMGQEVILRCVPISNHLYFYWYRQILGQKVEFLVSFYNNEISEKSEIFDDQFSVERPDGSNFTLKIRSTKLEDSAMYFCASSYGQTSREQYFGPGTRLTVT.

The chain uses TRBV7-2 and TRBJ1-4; weak D call: TRBD1 (6 bases). Trimming left V 5 bases short and J 4 bases short, with 17 bases between. Germline loops: CDR1 SGHTA, CDR2 FQGNSA. This CDR3 is 16 amino acids long. The CDR3: CASSPFTGQDNEKLFF. The CDR3 nucleotides are TGTGCCAGCAGCCCTTTTACAGGGCAGGATAATGAAAAACTGTTTTTT. Full variable domain (remainder filled in from reference TRBV7-2 and TRBJ1-4): GAGVSQSPSNKVTEKGKDVELRCDPISGHTALYWYRQSLGQGLEFLIYFQGNSAPDKSGLPSDRFSAERTGGSVSTLTIQRTQQEDSAVYLCASSPFTGQDNEKLFFGSGTQLSVL.

The chain joins TRBV2 to TRBJ1-5, with D unresolved. The V gene lost 9 bases and the J gene lost 1 base, with 7 bases spanning the gap. The length of the CDR3 is 12 residues. Germline V CDR1 and CDR2: SNHLY, FYNNEI. The CDR3 coding sequence is TGTGCCAGTTCGGGGAGCAATCAGCCCCAGCATTTT. This codes for CASSGSNQPQHF. The full variable domain, completed using reference TRBV2 and TRBJ1-5, is EPEVTQTPSHQVTQMGQEVILRCVPISNHLYFYWYRQILGQKVEFLVSFYNNEISEKSEIFDDQFSVERPDGSNFTLKIRSTKLEDSAMYFCASSGSNQPQHFGDGTRLSIL.